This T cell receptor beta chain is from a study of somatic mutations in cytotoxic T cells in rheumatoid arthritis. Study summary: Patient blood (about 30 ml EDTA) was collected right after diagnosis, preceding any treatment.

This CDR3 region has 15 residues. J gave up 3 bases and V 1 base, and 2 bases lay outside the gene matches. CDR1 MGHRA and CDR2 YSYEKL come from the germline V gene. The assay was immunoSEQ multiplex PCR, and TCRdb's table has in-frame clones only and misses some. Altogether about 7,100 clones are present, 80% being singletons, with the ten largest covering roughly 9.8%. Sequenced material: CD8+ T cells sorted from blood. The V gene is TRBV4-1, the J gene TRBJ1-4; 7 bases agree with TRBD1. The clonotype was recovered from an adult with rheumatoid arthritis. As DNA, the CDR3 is TGCGCCAGCAGCCAAGCAGGGGGGCCTAATGAAAAACTGTTTTTT. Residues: CASSQAGGPNEKLFF.